Following are 19 T cell receptor beta chains from one sample sequenced in a study of blood T cell repertoires in COVID-19 (dated by TCRdb to about 2020). Library preparation employed the immunoSEQ multiplex PCR assay. In its TCRdb copy, this immuneACCESS table keeps in-frame sequences only and misses some clones. Where compared with another copy, unresolved V genes explain less than half of these, and the others have no known cause. Within this sample are around 180,000 clones, with 65% to 90% of them counted one time only. More than 1.5% of the sample is in the top ten clones. The source material was peripheral blood. Receptors originate from a human donor in a cohort sampled during active COVID-19.

Within the sample, this clone is medium-sized. The J gene is TRBJ1-2, the V gene TRBV14, with 7 bases matching TRBD1. The V segment lost 4 bases and the J segment 0 bases; nucleotides outside the gene matches: 5. Germline CDR1 is SGHDN and CDR2 is FVKESK. The CDR3 consists of 15 residues. The CDR3 loop is CASSPQGGSNYGYTF. CDR3 bases: TGTGCCAGCAGCCCCCAGGGGGGTTCTAACTATGGCTACACCTTC.

The chain combines TRBV3-1 (or the pseudogene TRBV3-2) with TRBJ1-6, with D maybe TRBD1 (5 bases). Looked up from germline, CDR1 is LGHDT and CDR2 is YNNKEL (reference sequence). CDR3 size: 14 residues. V shed 0 bases and J shed 7 bases, with 7 bases lying between them. CDR3 DNA sequence: TGTGCCAGCAGCCAAGATAACAGGAATTCACCCCTCCACTTT. It is translated as CASSQDNRNSPLHF.

The chain employs TRBV6-5 and TRBJ2-7; 11 bases are a match to TRBD2. This CDR3 region has 15 residues. Germline-derived CDR1 and CDR2 are MNHEY and SVGAGI. The ends lost 6 bases at V and 6 bases at J; junction bases unmatched: 10. The CDR3 DNA reads TGTGCCAGCAGGACCCGACTAGCGGGAATGACCGAGCAGTACTTC. Amino acids: CASRTRLAGMTEQYF.

The rearrangement uses TRBV7-3 and TRBJ2-3, with D maybe TRBD1 (5 bases). This CDR3 spans 14 amino acids. CDR1 SGHTA and CDR2 FQGTGA come from the germline V gene. The V gene lost 3 bases and the J gene lost 2 bases, with 9 bases spanning the gap. Here the CDR3 reads CASSFSTVTDTQYF. The CDR3 nucleotides are TGTGCCAGCAGCTTTTCGACAGTCACAGATACGCAGTATTTT.

The table lists this clone with a count of one. The sample contains more than one DNA sequence encoding this CDR3. The genes are TRBV29-1 and TRBJ2-5; TRBD1 aligns across 8 bases. V was clipped by 7 bases and J by 1 base; unmatched bases: 2. There are 12 residues in the CDR3. The germline gives CDR1 SQVTM, CDR2 ANQGSEA. The CDR3 coding sequence is TGCAGCGCCGACAGGGGCCAAGAGACCCAGTACTTC. Protein: CSADRGQETQYF. The full variable domain, with the rest looked up from reference TRBV29-1 and TRBJ2-5, is SAVISQKPSRDICQRGTSLTIQCQVDSQVTMMFWYRQQPGQSLTLIATANQGSEATYESGFVIDKFPISRPNLTFSTLTVSNMSPEDSSIYLCSADRGQETQYFGPGTRLLVL.

This chain joins TRBV5-4 and TRBJ1-2, with 7 bases matching TRBD1. The trim removed 0 bases at V and 3 bases at J, leaving 8 bases unmatched. The germline V gene encodes CDR1 SGHNT and CDR2 YYREEE (reference sequence). The CDR3 is 16 residues long. The CDR3 spells CASSLGAGQVDYGYTF. In DNA, the CDR3 is TGTGCCAGCAGCTTGGGGGCCGGACAGGTCGACTATGGCTACACCTTC.

CDR3 in DNA: TGTGCCACCAGCAATTACCGAGGGACAGGGGTGCCTAACACTGAAGCTTTCTTT. This sequence encodes CATSNYRGTGVPNTEAFF. The J gene is TRBJ1-1, the V gene TRBV19; 10 nucleotides line up with TRBD1. Per germline, CDR1 LNHDA and CDR2 SQIVND (reference sequence). The CDR3 has 18 amino acids. Trimming took 10 bases from V and 2 from J; bases not matched to a gene: 19.

V is TRBV11-2 and J is TRBJ1-2, with 7 bases matching TRBD1. J lost 2 bases, V lost 2 bases, and 2 bases had no gene match. CDR1 and CDR2 (germline): SGHAT, FQNNGV. There are 14 residues in the CDR3. The CDR3: CASSLNRGNYGYTF. The CDR3 nucleotides read TGTGCCAGCAGCTTAAACAGGGGAAACTATGGCTACACCTTC. Together with reference TRBV11-2 and TRBJ1-2, the CDR3 gives the full variable domain: EAGVAQSPRYKIIEKRQSVAFWCNPISGHATLYWYQQILGQGPKLLIQFQNNGVVDDSQLPKDRFSAERLKGVDSTLKIQPAKLEDSAVYLCASSLNRGNYGYTFGSGTRLTVV.

The chain employs TRBV29-1 and TRBJ2-1; TRBD2 might be the D (5 bases). The CDR3 totals 13 residues. V lost 3 bases to trimming and J lost 1 base, with 7 bases between them. Per germline, CDR1 SQVTM and CDR2 ANQGSEA. The CDR3 loop reads CSVETNSYNEQFF. The CDR3, as DNA: TGCAGCGTTGAGACTAATTCCTACAATGAGCAGTTCTTC.

This chain's CDR3 is CASSLLAGETYNEQFF. CDR3 nucleotide sequence: TGCGCCAGCAGCTTACTAGCGGGGGAGACCTACAATGAGCAGTTCTTC. The chain uses TRBV5-1 and TRBJ2-1, with 11 bases matching TRBD2. Trimming removed 2 bases from V and 2 bases from J; junction bases left unmatched: 3. Germline lookup yields CDR1 SGHRS and CDR2 YFSETQ. The CDR3 sequence is 16 residues long.

The V gene is TRBV5-4, the J gene TRBJ1-2; tentatively, D is TRBD1 (5 bases). The V end lost 4 bases, the J end lost 0 bases, and 10 bases lay between the germline ends. The CDR3 extends over 14 amino acids. Germline loops: CDR1 SGHNT, CDR2 YYREEE (reference sequence). The CDR3 DNA is TGTGCCAGCAGCCCGGACATGTCTAACTATGGCTACACCTTC. Its protein is CASSPDMSNYGYTF. The full variable domain, completed using reference TRBV5-4 and TRBJ1-2, is ETGVTQSPTHLIKTRGQQVTLRCSSQSGHNTVSWYQQALGQGPQFIFQYYREEENGRGNFPPRFSGLQFPNYSSELNVNALELDDSALYLCASSPDMSNYGYTFGSGTRLTVV.

The chain has TRBV5-4 and TRBJ2-7, with a weak D call TRBD2 (5 bases). Germline CDR1 reads SGHNT; CDR2 reads YYREEE (reference sequence). V lost 2 bases and J lost 5, with 14 bases in between. This CDR3 has 14 residues. The CDR3 nucleotides are TGTGCCAGCAGCTTAAGGACTCGAGACCACGAGCAGTACTTC. The encoded protein is CASSLRTRDHEQYF.

The rearrangement joins TRBV7-2 to TRBJ2-7; possible D gene TRBD1, 6 bases. The CDR3 has 14 amino acids. V lost 6 bases to trimming and J lost 2 bases, with 14 bases between them. The germline V gene has CDR1 SGHTA and CDR2 FQGNSA. As DNA, the CDR3 is TGTGCCAGCAGTAATCAGGGGCCCCCCTACGAGCAGTACTTC. Translated: CASSNQGPPYEQYF.

This chain joins TRBV4-1 and TRBJ1-3; maybe TRBD1 (5 bases). In germline, CDR1 is MGHRA, CDR2 YSYEKL. The V and J ends lost 1 base and 0 bases respectively, with 16 bases between them. There are 18 residues in the CDR3. The DNA of the CDR3 is TGCGCCAGCAGCCAAGGCCCCGGGGGGAAGAACTCTGGAAACACCATATATTTT. Its protein product is CASSQGPGGKNSGNTIYF.

V is TRBV29-1 and J is TRBJ1-1; 9 bases fit TRBD1. Trimming took 5 bases from V and 4 from J; bases not matched to a gene: 5. The germline V gene has CDR1 SQVTM and CDR2 ANQGSEA. The CDR3 loop spans 13 amino acids. This chain's CDR3 is CSVLGQGTTEAFF. CDR3 coding DNA: TGCAGCGTTCTCGGACAGGGGACCACTGAAGCTTTCTTT.

This chain links TRBV28 with TRBJ1-6; TRBD1 aligns across 7 bases. Germline V gene data show CDR1 as MDHEN and CDR2 as SYDVKM. The junction had 8 bases not matched to a gene; V was cut back by 5 bases and J by 7 bases. The CDR3 length is 15 residues. As DNA, the CDR3 is TGTGCCAGCAGTCTGCCAGGGGGGCTAAATTCACCCCTCCACTTT. Encoded protein: CASSLPGGLNSPLHF.

This chain uses TRBV7-6 with TRBJ2-5; perhaps TRBD2 as D (6 bases). Germline values: CDR1 SGHVS, CDR2 FNYEAQ. V gave up 5 bases and J gave up 4 bases, with 17 bases separating them. The CDR3 spans 15 residues. The CDR3 loop is CASSARSRESETQYF. CDR3 DNA: TGTGCCAGCAGCGCCAGATCGCGGGAATCAGAGACCCAGTACTTC.

Concerning this clone itself: One end of the junction varies from germline; a read error may be responsible. Other DNA sequences of this sample code for an identical CDR3. V gene TRBV7-2 combines with J gene TRBJ1-2, with a possible D match to TRBD1 (5 bases). The CDR3 extends over 15 amino acids. Germline CDR1 and CDR2: SGHTA and FQGNSA. Here the CDR3 reads CASSLGGTSNYGYTF. CDR3 in DNA: TGTGCCAGCAGCCTGGGGGGGACGTCTAACTATGGCTACACCTTT.

The rearrangement links TRBV4-1 to TRBJ1-2; D perhaps matches TRBD1 (5 bases). CDR3 length: 15 residues. CDR1 is MGHRA and CDR2 is YSYEKL in the germline V gene. Trimming stripped 0 bases from V and 6 bases from J, with 14 bases between. This CDR3 reads CASSQDGEGLNGYTF. The CDR3 nucleotides read TGCGCCAGCAGCCAAGATGGGGAGGGACTCAATGGCTACACCTTC.